Below, 22 T cell receptor beta chains from the same sample are listed, as sequenced in a study of shared clonotypes between healthy human individuals. The table came from immunoSEQ multiplex PCR; TCRdb's copy has only in-frame clones and leaves some out. The sample lists about half a million clones; around 77% were seen once. The sample consisted of PBMCs. Receptor source: a woman in her 40s in good health. Some clones in this sample may be carry-over from other donors' samples.

The rearrangement uses TRBV4-1 and TRBJ1-4, with 10 bases matching TRBD1. V was pared by 3 bases and J by 0 bases, with 13 bases of the junction left unmatched. The length of the CDR3 is 20 residues. Germline CDR1 and CDR2: MGHRA and YSYEKL. The CDR3 DNA reads TGCGCCAGCAGCCAGACCAGAAGACAGGGGGCCTTTTCAACTAATGAAAAACTGTTTTTT. Protein sequence: CASSQTRRQGAFSTNEKLFF.

This clone was seen a single time. The chain carries TRBV30 and TRBJ1-1; TRBD1 is a possible D gene (6 bases). Between the trimmed V and J ends, which lost 3 bases and 1 base, there was a span of 9 bases. The CDR3 has 13 amino acids. Germline V lookup: CDR1 GTSNPN, CDR2 SVGIG (reference sequence). This CDR3 is CAWRKQGNTEAFF. In DNA form, the CDR3 reads TGTGCCTGGAGGAAACAGGGGAACACTGAAGCTTTCTTT.

This rearrangement joins TRBV4-2 to TRBJ1-2; 8 bases align to TRBD1. CDR1 is LGHNA and CDR2 is YNFKEQ in the germline V gene. V trimming: 3 bases; J trimming: 3 bases; junction bases outside the gene matches: 6. CDR3 length equals 15 residues. The CDR3, as DNA: TGTGCCAGCAGCCAGCTCCCGGGACAGGACTATGGCTACACCTTC. Protein sequence: CASSQLPGQDYGYTF.

As concerns this clone: A far larger clone lies a single base away; this is likely a read error. V usage is TRBV11-2 and J usage is TRBJ2-4; 9 positions match TRBD1. The CDR3 contains 15 residues. Germline V lookup: CDR1 SGHAT, CDR2 FQNNGV. The V gene end was trimmed by 2 bases and the J gene end by 9 bases; junction bases not matched to a gene: 8. Here the CDR3 DNA reads TGTGCCAGCAGCTTACCCTGGGACAGGGAACCCATTCAGTACTTC. Protein sequence: CASSLPWDREPIQYF.

This chain joins TRBV11-3 and TRBJ2-7; D remains unclear. Germline V gene lookup returns CDR1 SGHNT and CDR2 YENEEA. The ends were cut back, 0 bases at V and 3 bases at J, with 9 bases in the middle. The CDR3 length is 14 residues. DNA of the CDR3: TGTGCCAGCAGCTTAGATGGCCAGAACTACGAGCAGTACTTC. It translates to CASSLDGQNYEQYF.

The V gene is TRBV29-1, the J gene TRBJ2-1; the match to TRBD2 covers 8 bases. CDR3 length: 12 residues. V lost 4 bases and J lost 6; bases outside the gene matches: 2. Germline V gene data show CDR1 as SQVTM and CDR2 as ANQGSEA. Here the CDR3 reads CSVVRGGNEQFF. CDR3 in DNA: TGCAGCGTTGTCCGGGGGGGCAATGAGCAGTTCTTC.

As to this clone: This likely came from a read error, as a far larger clone is one base away. The CDR3 does not close with the conserved phenylalanine or tryptophan, likely indicating a read error. V gene TRBV29-1 combines with J gene TRBJ1-1, with D unclear. From germline, CDR1 is SQVTM and CDR2 ANQGSEA. The V end lost 7 bases, the J end lost 6 bases, and 3 bases lay between the germline ends. The CDR3 extends over 8 amino acids. The CDR3 loop reads CSASEAFV. The CDR3, as DNA: TGCAGCGCCTCTGAAGCTTTCGTT.

The genes are TRBV5-1 and TRBJ2-5, with D possibly matching TRBD1 (6 bases). V was shortened by 4 bases and J by 5 bases, with 12 bases between the two germline ends. The germline V gene has CDR1 SGHRS and CDR2 YFSETQ. This CDR3 is 13 amino acids long. The CDR3 DNA follows: TGCGCCAGCAGCCGCACCAGGGGTGAGACCCAGTACTTC. Translated, it gives CASSRTRGETQYF.

This clone was found a few times. CDR3 sequence: CASSPEGYLAVNNEQFF. CDR3 DNA: TGTGCCAGCAGCCCCGAGGGGTACCTAGCGGTTAACAATGAGCAGTTCTTC. The chain has TRBV7-9 and TRBJ2-1; 7 positions agree with TRBD2. V trimming: 5 bases; J trimming: 5 bases; junction bases outside the gene matches: 15. The CDR3 length is 17 residues. Germline V lookup: CDR1 SEHNR, CDR2 FQNEAQ (reference sequence).

This clone was seen more than once but under ten times. The rearrangement links TRBV5-6 to TRBJ2-7, with 9 bases aligning to TRBD1. Germline V gives CDR1 SGHDT, CDR2 YYEEEE. There are 15 residues in the CDR3. V was pared by 4 bases and J by 0 bases, with 5 bases of the junction left unmatched. The CDR3 region has the DNA TGTGCCAGCAGCCGCACAGGGGGCTTCTCCTACGAGCAGTACTTC. It specifies CASSRTGGFSYEQYF. The variable domain in full, completed from reference TRBV5-6 and TRBJ2-7, reads DAGVTQSPTHLIKTRGQQVTLRCSPKSGHDTVSWYQQALGQGPQFIFQYYEEEERQRGNFPDRFSGHQFPNYSSELNVNALLLGDSALYLCASSRTGGFSYEQYFGPGTRLTVT.

Comment on this clone: With a much larger clone just one base away, this may be a read error. The chain recombines TRBV2 with TRBJ2-5; the D is unclear. The CDR3 is 15 amino acids. The germline gives CDR1 SNHLY, CDR2 FYNNEI. CDR3 in amino acids: CASRAPSHISYEQHF. The DNA for the CDR3 is TGTGCCAGCAGAGCTCCGTCCCACATCTCCTACGAGCAGCACTTC.

The V and J genes are TRBV7-3 and TRBJ1-1, with D perhaps TRBD1 (5 bases). This CDR3 has 14 residues. The germline V gene encodes CDR1 SGHTA and CDR2 FQGTGA. The V end was cut by 1 base, the J end by 1 base, with 7 bases between. The CDR3 is CASSLIRANTEAFF. CDR3 DNA sequence: TGTGCCAGCAGCTTAATCAGGGCGAACACTGAAGCTTTCTTT.

The rearrangement links TRBV6-1 to TRBJ2-7, with TRBD2 identical over 10 bases. This CDR3 contains 16 residues. Germline assignment: CDR1 MNHNS and CDR2 SASEGT. V lost 0 bases, J lost 4 bases, and 6 bases stayed unmatched. The CDR3 DNA reads TGTGCCAGCAGTGAAGCGCGTCTAGCGGGAGCGTACGAGCAGTACTTC. It translates to CASSEARLAGAYEQYF.

The rearrangement joins TRBV18 to TRBJ2-7; D is unresolved. Germline V CDR1 and CDR2: KGHSH, LQKENI. V lost 5 bases and J lost 1, with 6 bases in between. The CDR3 has 12 amino acids. The CDR3 coding sequence is TGTGCCAGCTCAGCACAGTCCTACGAGCAGTACTTC. This encodes CASSAQSYEQYF.

This clone was detected only once. Distinct nucleotide sequences in the sample also encode this CDR3. V is TRBV5-4 and J is TRBJ2-1; 11 bases are a match to TRBD1. The CDR3 loop spans 15 amino acids. J was trimmed by 4 bases and V by 4 bases; bases with no gene match: 4. The germline V gene encodes CDR1 SGHNT and CDR2 YYREEE (reference sequence). CDR3: CASSPGTGGYNEQFF. Written as DNA, the CDR3 is TGTGCCAGCAGCCCGGGGACAGGGGGGTACAATGAGCAGTTCTTC.

As concerns this clone: This likely traces to a read error, being one base from a far larger clone. V usage is TRBV2 and J usage is TRBJ2-7; 9 bases are a match to TRBD1. This CDR3 spans 15 amino acids. Germline assignment: CDR1 SNHLY and CDR2 FYNNEI. This CDR3 is CAISGDRASSYEQYF. The CDR3 coding sequence is TGTGCCATCAGTGGGGACAGGGCGAGCTCCTACGAGCAGTACTTC.

This chain connects TRBV10-2 to TRBJ2-7; 14 bases agree with TRBD2. The germline CDR1 and CDR2 sequences are WSHSY and SAAADI. The CDR3 sequence is 19 residues long. The ends lost 4 bases at V and 7 bases at J; junction bases unmatched: 18. The CDR3 sequence is CASSGWRGTGLAGEWEQYF. CDR3 nucleotides: TGCGCCAGCAGTGGGTGGAGGGGTACGGGACTAGCGGGAGAGTGGGAGCAGTACTTC.

This rearrangement joins TRBV29-1 to TRBJ1-5; no reliable D call. Germline V gives CDR1 SQVTM, CDR2 ANQGSEA. V shed 4 bases and J shed 6 bases, with 13 bases lying between them. This CDR3 contains 13 residues. The DNA for the CDR3 is TGCAGCGTTGCCGAGGGCTACGGTCAGCCCCAGCATTTT. This gives the protein CSVAEGYGQPQHF. The variable domain in full, completed from reference TRBV29-1 and TRBJ1-5, reads SAVISQKPSRDICQRGTSLTIQCQVDSQVTMMFWYRQQPGQSLTLIATANQGSEATYESGFVIDKFPISRPNLTFSTLTVSNMSPEDSSIYLCSVAEGYGQPQHFGDGTRLSIL.

The V call is TRBV11-2, the J call TRBJ2-1, with 8 positions matching TRBD1. Germline V lookup: CDR1 SGHAT, CDR2 FQNNGV. This CDR3 contains 18 residues. V shed 7 bases and J 2 bases; nucleotides not matched to a gene: 16. CDR3 region: CASTRRGLAKVAYNEQFF. As DNA, the CDR3 is TGTGCCAGCACCCGCAGGGGGCTAGCGAAGGTGGCCTACAATGAGCAGTTCTTC.

The chain combines TRBV5-1 with TRBJ2-1; D is unclear. The germline V gene encodes CDR1 SGHRS and CDR2 YFSETQ. This CDR3 has 14 residues. V was clipped by 1 base and J by 4 bases, with 9 bases between them. For the CDR3, the DNA is TGCGCCAGCAGCTTGCGCAACCCATACAATGAGCAGTTCTTC. Protein: CASSLRNPYNEQFF. Filled out from reference TRBV5-1 and TRBJ2-1, the complete variable domain reads KAGVTQTPRYLIKTRGQQVTLSCSPISGHRSVSWYQQTPGQGLQFLFEYFSETQRNKGNFPGRFSGRQFSNSRSEMNVSTLELGDSALYLCASSLRNPYNEQFFGPGTRLTVL.

The chain uses TRBV19 and TRBJ1-4; D remains unclear. V was shortened by 3 bases and J by 8 bases, with 13 bases between the two germline ends. This CDR3 has 14 amino acids. The germline V gene has CDR1 LNHDA and CDR2 SQIVND (reference sequence). This chain's CDR3 is CASSIRRNGEKLFF. In DNA form, the CDR3 reads TGTGCCAGTAGTATTCGGAGGAACGGGGAAAAACTGTTTTTT.

The chain employs TRBV5-1 and TRBJ2-7; 9 bases fit TRBD1. The trim removed 0 bases at V and 5 bases at J, leaving 3 bases unmatched. There are 14 residues in the CDR3. Germline V CDR1 and CDR2: SGHRS, YFSETQ. The CDR3 region is CASSLAGQGDEQYF. DNA of the CDR3: TGCGCCAGCAGCTTGGCGGGACAGGGAGACGAGCAGTACTTC.